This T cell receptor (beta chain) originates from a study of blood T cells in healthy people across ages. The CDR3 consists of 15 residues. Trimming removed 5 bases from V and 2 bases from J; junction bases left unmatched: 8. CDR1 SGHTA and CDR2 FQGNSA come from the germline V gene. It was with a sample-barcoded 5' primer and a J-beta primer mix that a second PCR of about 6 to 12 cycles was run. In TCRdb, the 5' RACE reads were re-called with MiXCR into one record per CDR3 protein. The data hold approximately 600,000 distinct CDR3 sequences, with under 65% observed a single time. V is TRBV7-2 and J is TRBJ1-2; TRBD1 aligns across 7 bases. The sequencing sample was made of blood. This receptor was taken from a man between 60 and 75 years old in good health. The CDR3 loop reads CASSPPGTANYGYTF. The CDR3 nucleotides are TGTGCCAGCAGCCCGCCCGGGACAGCCAACTATGGCTACACCTTC. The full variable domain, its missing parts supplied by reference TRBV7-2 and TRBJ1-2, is GAGVSQSPSNKVTEKGKDVELRCDPISGHTALYWYRQSLGQGLEFLIYFQGNSAPDKSGLPSDRFSAERTGGSVSTLTIQRTQQEDSAVYLCASSPPGTANYGYTFGSGTRLTVV.